Shown below are 22 T cell receptor beta chains from a single sample sequenced in a study of regulatory T cells in long-lasting Graves disease. The sample's time point: newly diagnosed GD, antithyroid drugs for less than 3 months. Following extraction of RNA from PBMCs, that RNA was used to make the TCR library. Arm-PCR of CDR3 regions and iRepertoire HTBI primers were used to build TCR beta libraries. TCRdb ran MiXCR on the multiplex PCR reads and lists one entry per CDR3 protein. The sample has about 610,000 distinct CDR3 sequences; 15% to 20% are singletons. This same sample was also taken into another study, of T cells in Graves' hyperthyroidism and ophthalmopathy.

The sample was peripheral blood mononuclear cells (PBMCs), taken at new diagnosis, from a patient treated with antithyroid drugs. Source of these receptors: a man between 18 and 29 years old with Graves disease.

The J gene is TRBJ2-3, the V gene TRBV28; D may be TRBD1 or TRBD2 (6 bases each). V was pared by 5 bases and J by 2 bases, with 17 bases between. The CDR3 sequence is 16 residues long. Germline lookup yields CDR1 MDHEN and CDR2 SYDVKM. CDR3 in amino acids: CASSPSARGYTDTQYF. The DNA for the CDR3 is TGTGCCAGCAGTCCTAGCGCTAGGGGGTACACAGATACGCAGTATTTT.

The chain is built from TRBV5-1 and TRBJ2-7; 7 nucleotides agree with TRBD1. The CDR3 has 17 residues. Germline lookup yields CDR1 SGHRS and CDR2 YFSETQ. V was clipped by 4 bases and J by 0 bases; unmatched bases: 13. The CDR3 loop is CASSVKPSQGTSYEQYF. Written as DNA, the CDR3 is TGCGCCAGCAGCGTGAAGCCCTCACAGGGGACCTCCTACGAGCAGTACTTC. Using reference TRBV5-1 and TRBJ2-7 for the parts outside the CDR3, the full variable domain is KAGVTQTPRYLIKTRGQQVTLSCSPISGHRSVSWYQQTPGQGLQFLFEYFSETQRNKGNFPGRFSGRQFSNSRSEMNVSTLELGDSALYLCASSVKPSQGTSYEQYFGPGTRLTVT.

V and J are TRBV27 and TRBJ2-1; TRBD2 agrees at 14 bases. J was trimmed by 11 bases and V by 4 bases; bases with no gene match: 7. The CDR3 extends over 15 amino acids. Germline CDR1 and CDR2: MNHEY and SMNVEV (reference sequence). CDR3 DNA: TGTGCCAGCAGTTATGGACTAGCGGGAGGAAATAAGCAGTTCTTC. Translating it yields CASSYGLAGGNKQFF.

V usage is TRBV7-2 and J usage is TRBJ1-5; D call uncertain. The CDR3 length is 15 residues. V was pared by 1 base and J by 3 bases, with 10 bases between. The V gene's germline CDR1 is SGHTA and CDR2 FQGNSA. The CDR3 DNA is TGTGCCAGCAGCTTAGGAGGGCCAACCAATCAGCCCCAGCATTTT. Translation: CASSLGGPTNQPQHF.

This clonotype showed up many times. The CDR3 DNA reads TGTGCCAGCAGTCCCCAGCGGGTTAGCTCCTACAATGAGCAGTTCTTC. Its translation: CASSPQRVSSYNEQFF. V and J are TRBV27 and TRBJ2-1; possible D gene TRBD2, 6 bases. CDR3 length equals 16 residues. V was cut by 5 bases and J by 0 bases, with 14 bases left in between. Germline V gives CDR1 MNHEY, CDR2 SMNVEV (reference sequence).

Of note for this clonotype: A much larger clone differs by one base, so this may be a read error. The chain couples TRBV13 to TRBJ2-7, with TRBD2 matching over 9 bases. This CDR3 comprises 15 residues. Germline CDR1 is PRHDT and CDR2 is FYEKMQ (reference sequence). CDR3 in amino acids: CASCLADSGSHEQYF. DNA for the CDR3: TGTGCCAGCTGCTTAGCGGATAGCGGGAGTCACGAGCAGTACTTC. Complete variable domain (other parts from reference TRBV13 and TRBJ2-7): AAGVIQSPRHLIKEKRETATLKCYPIPRHDTVYWYQQGPGQDPQFLISFYEKMQSDKGSIPDRFSAQQFSDYHSELNMSSLELGDSALYFCASCLADSGSHEQYFGPGTRLTVT.

This clonotype was counted only a few times. This chain connects TRBV2 to TRBJ1-5, with 10 positions matching TRBD1. Looked up from germline, CDR1 is SNHLY and CDR2 is FYNNEI. V was clipped by 6 bases and J by 3 bases; unmatched bases: 11. The CDR3 is made up of 17 amino acids. CDR3 nucleotides: TGTGCCAGCAGCTCCGGGACAGGGGCGAAACTCAATCAGCCCCAGCATTTT. It translates to CASSSGTGAKLNQPQHF.

At least ten counts were recorded for this clonotype. DNA of the CDR3: TGTGCCAGGACCTTGGGGAGCACCGGGGAGCTGTTTTTT. Translating it yields CARTLGSTGELFF. The V and J genes are TRBV2 and TRBJ2-2; a weak D match, TRBD2 (5 bases). The germline V and J ends were trimmed by 9 bases and 4 bases, with 12 bases remaining between them. CDR3 size: 13 residues. From germline, CDR1 is SNHLY and CDR2 FYNNEI.

This clonotype was picked up many times. The V call is TRBV11-1, the J call TRBJ2-1; D is ambiguous. This CDR3 comprises 13 residues. Germline V gene data show CDR1 as SGHAT and CDR2 as FQDESV (reference sequence). V shed 4 bases and J shed 3 bases, with 7 bases lying between them. For the CDR3, the DNA is TGTGCCAGCAGCTCGATGGGCTACAATGAGCAGTTCTTC. Translating it yields CASSSMGYNEQFF.

This clonotype has only a few counts. V and J are TRBV27 and TRBJ2-3; 10 bases line up with TRBD2. This CDR3 comprises 16 residues. The V and J ends lost 6 bases and 1 base, in that order; junction bases with no gene match: 7. Germline CDR1 is MNHEY and CDR2 is SMNVEV (reference sequence). CDR3 sequence (DNA): TGTGCCAGCAGCTTGACTAGCGGGCTTCGCACAGATACGCAGTATTTT. Its protein product is CASSLTSGLRTDTQYF.

Written as DNA, the CDR3 is TGTGCCAGCAGCTTAGAGCGCCCCGGGTCCGCGAACACCGGGGAGCTGTTTTTT. As protein: CASSLERPGSANTGELFF. The rearrangement uses TRBV13 and TRBJ2-2; no clear D. This CDR3 has 18 amino acids. Germline V gene sequence: CDR1 PRHDT, CDR2 FYEKMQ (reference sequence). Trimming removed 1 base at V and 0 bases at J, with 15 bases between. The entire variable domain, with the rest obtained from reference TRBV13 and TRBJ2-2, is as follows: AAGVIQSPRHLIKEKRETATLKCYPIPRHDTVYWYQQGPGQDPQFLISFYEKMQSDKGSIPDRFSAQQFSDYHSELNMSSLELGDSALYFCASSLERPGSANTGELFFGEGSRLTVL.

This clonotype was picked up many times. This chain uses TRBV30 with TRBJ2-7, with TRBD1 as a possible D gene (7 bases). V lost 3 bases, J lost 9 bases, and 12 bases lay in between. From germline, CDR1 is GTSNPN and CDR2 SVGIG (reference sequence). The CDR3 loop spans 11 amino acids. The chain's CDR3 is CAWSQGGGQYF. CDR3 DNA sequence: TGTGCCTGGAGCCAGGGGGGTGGGCAGTACTTC.

The chain links TRBV18 to TRBJ1-5; 7 nucleotides match TRBD1. V was clipped by 4 bases and J by 3 bases; unmatched bases: 6. The CDR3 has 15 residues. Germline-derived CDR1 and CDR2 are KGHSH and LQKENI. For the CDR3, the DNA is TGTGCCAGCTCACTGAGGACAGGTTTCAATCAGCCCCAGCATTTT. Protein product: CASSLRTGFNQPQHF.

This clonotype was seen only a few times. The V gene is TRBV12-3 or TRBV12-4, the J gene TRBJ2-1; TRBD1 matches 7 bases. The length of the CDR3 is 14 residues. The junction had 6 bases not matched to a gene; V was cut back by 4 bases and J by 6 bases. In DNA, the CDR3 is TGTGCCAGCAGTTCCGGGGACAGAAGCAATGAGCAGTTCTTC. Its translation is CASSSGDRSNEQFF.

This clonotype appeared a few times. The CDR3 DNA reads TGTGCCAGCAAGCCGGGAGGCACCTACAATGAGCAGTTCTTC. Amino acid sequence: CASKPGGTYNEQFF. The genes are TRBV12-3 or TRBV12-4 and TRBJ2-1, with 7 bases that match TRBD2. This CDR3 is 14 amino acids long. J lost 2 bases, V lost 7 bases, and 5 bases had no gene match.

The chain employs TRBV5-1 and TRBJ2-1, with 7 positions matching TRBD2. From germline, CDR1 is SGHRS and CDR2 YFSETQ. This CDR3 has 15 residues. Trimming cost V 6 bases and J 2 bases; bases outside gene matches: 8. The CDR3 loop is CASTPLAEAYNEQFF. The DNA for the CDR3 is TGCGCCAGCACACCTCTAGCGGAGGCCTACAATGAGCAGTTCTTC.

This clonotype has at least ten counts. This chain uses TRBV18 with TRBJ2-2, with TRBD2 as a possible D gene (6 bases). CDR3 length equals 16 residues. Trimming pared 0 bases from V and 3 bases from J, leaving 11 bases between. Germline values: CDR1 KGHSH, CDR2 LQKENI. The CDR3 region is CASSPPGGGDTGELFF. The CDR3 DNA follows: TGTGCCAGCTCACCACCGGGAGGTGGGGACACCGGGGAGCTGTTTTTT.

This clonotype was counted many times. The chain combines TRBV10-3 with TRBJ1-3, with D uncertain. The V end lost 0 bases, the J end lost 0 bases, and 9 bases lay between the germline ends. CDR1 is ENHRY and CDR2 is SYGVKD in the germline V gene. CDR3 size: 16 residues. The CDR3 bases are TGTGCCATCAGTGAGTCGCTTGCAGTCTCTGGAAACACCATATATTTT. Translating it yields CAISESLAVSGNTIYF.

A few counts support this clonotype. One end of the junction fails to match germline, which may point to a read error. The rearrangement uses TRBV7-6 and TRBJ2-2; D may be TRBD2 (7 bases). The CDR3 has 16 residues. Germline V gene lookup returns CDR1 SGHVS and CDR2 FNYEAQ. The CDR3 DNA is TGTGCCAGCGGCTTGGCTACTAGGGGGGGCACCGGGGAGCTGTTTTTT. This gives the protein CASGLATRGGTGELFF.

The J gene is TRBJ1-1, the V gene TRBV20-1; D remains unclear. The germline gives CDR1 DFQATT, CDR2 SNEGSKA (reference sequence). This CDR3 contains 13 residues. With 5 bases removed from V and 0 bases from J, the gap between germline ends came to 10 bases. The CDR3 loop reads CSASTVMNTEAFF. Written as DNA, the CDR3 is TGCAGTGCTTCGACGGTTATGAACACTGAAGCTTTCTTT.

The chain carries TRBV30 and TRBJ2-3; D not certain. The germline gives CDR1 GTSNPN, CDR2 SVGIG (reference sequence). V was pared by 2 bases and J by 4 bases, with 7 bases between. The CDR3 totals 12 residues. The CDR3 bases are TGTGCCTGGAGTCCAAGGGCAGATACGCAGTATTTT. This codes for CAWSPRADTQYF. The whole variable domain, remainder taken from reference TRBV30 and TRBJ2-3, is SQTIHQWPATLVQPVGSPLSLECTVEGTSNPNLYWYRQAAGRGLQLLFYSVGIGQISSEVPQNLSASRPQDRQFILSSKKLLLSDSGFYLCAWSPRADTQYFGPGTRLTVL.

This clonotype was seen many times. The chain uses TRBV12-3 or TRBV12-4 and TRBJ2-1; TRBD1 is a possible D gene (6 bases). V shed 3 bases and J shed 5 bases, with 11 bases lying between them. The CDR3 loop spans 14 amino acids. The CDR3 loop is CASSFVTGNNEQFF. DNA for the CDR3: TGTGCCAGCAGTTTTGTGACAGGAAACAATGAGCAGTTCTTC.